This TCR beta chain is drawn from a study of blood T cell repertoires in COVID-19 (dated by TCRdb to about 2020). Some background on the complete study: Samples from collaborators originated in the United States, Italy and Spain and spanned both the acute and convalescent phases of COVID-19. The material from the prospective study consisted of cDNA or gDNA derived from T cells, B-cell-depleted T cells, or PBMCs. The dataset comprised deeply sampled blood TCRbeta repertoires from subjects exposed to, actively infected with, or recovered from COVID-19. A freely available public database, intended as a resource for researchers studying the immune response to SARS-CoV-2, is where the repertoires were released. Samples were obtained from the ongoing ImmuneRACE study (first 160 participants) and from 1,254 subjects provided by 6 global collaborators. A de-identified subject ID, COVID-19 status, age in years and sex were almost always included in the sample metadata. Where HLA class I and class II types were available, the types were taken from metadata supplied by the sample provider, not from assay-based typing.

Reading from cysteine to phenylalanine, the CDR3 counts 15 amino acids. This entry keeps only the CDR3 DNA: 45 bases, framed from base 1. The germline V gene specifies MGHDK as CDR1 and SYGVNS as CDR2. V loses 4 bases of germline sequence and J loses 4 bases, and the interval between the two ends is 14 bases. The immunoSEQ Assay, a bias-controlled multiplex PCR, was used to amplify TCRbeta CDR3 regions from genomic DNA. The study's own analysis went as follows. Nucleated cell counts per sample were estimated from amplification of reference gene primers within the assay. Sequence reads were collapsed and filtered to measure the absolute abundance of every unique TCRbeta CDR3 rearrangement. For each sample, productive Simpson clonality was calculated as the square root of Simpson's diversity index across productive rearrangements. TCRdb stores this immuneACCESS table with in-frame sequences only. Part of the clones is absent; in the studies checked, under half of the shortfall reflects unresolved V genes, and no reason is known for the rest. From that table come the V and J calls and clone size; the DNA was used to work out D and trimming. Across this sample there are about 150,000 clones, with around 84% seen only once. The ten top clones hold 1.5% to 2% of the sample.

The collaborating institutions used their own protocols to collect whole blood in K2EDTA tubes. For TCRbeta analysis, collaborators shipped samples as frozen whole blood, isolated PBMCs, or DNA extracted from either of those sample types. A note on this clone: This clone's antigen is unknown. Within one base of it there is no much larger clone, and no base qualities were kept.

The paper as a whole reports these results and caveats: Clinical and demographic metadata were provided uncurated, with the amount varying by source and participant.

The sequence links TRBV25-1 to TRBJ1-5; a tentative D call is TRBD1 (5 bases match). This sequence was found in a man of 80 years or more with acute or convalescent COVID-19. The sample was peripheral blood. The DNA reads as follows: TGTGCCAGCAGTGGAGGGGCGGGGGGGAATCAGCCCCAGCATTTT. Translation gives CASSGGAGGNQPQHF.